Listed here are 16 T cell receptor beta chains from one sample, sequenced in a study of shared T cell receptors in the human thymus. TCRdb's copy holds only in-frame clones and misses some; the assay was immunoSEQ multiplex PCR. Of some 640,000 clones listed, 80% to 90% were seen once; the top ten hold roughly 0.0086%. In addition, the sample was reused for a study of human thymus T cells.

Specimen: thymocytes. Receptors originate from a boy under two years old with a congenital heart defect.

The chain couples TRBV5-4 to TRBJ2-7; possibly TRBD2 for D (5 bases). The CDR3 contains 15 residues. Germline assignment: CDR1 SGHNT and CDR2 YYREEE (reference sequence). V shed 2 bases and J shed 0 bases, with 12 bases lying between them. The CDR3 coding sequence is TGTGCCAGCAGCTTCCCGGACTCCTACTCCTACGAGCAGTACTTC. Encoded protein: CASSFPDSYSYEQYF.

A word on this clone: Within the sample, other DNA sequences also encode this same CDR3. The chain uses TRBV9 and TRBJ2-3; TRBD2 aligns across 11 bases. V shed 2 bases, J shed 4 bases, and the junction held 6 bases outside the gene matches. Germline V gene data show CDR1 as SGDLS and CDR2 as YYNGEE. This CDR3 has 16 amino acids. This CDR3 is CASSVELAGAPDTQYF. As DNA, the CDR3 is TGTGCCAGCAGCGTGGAACTAGCGGGAGCCCCAGATACGCAGTATTTT.

This clone was detected only once. The gene calls are TRBV29-1 and TRBJ2-7, with TRBD1 as a possible D gene (6 bases). The CDR3 has 14 residues. Trimming pared 4 bases from V and 0 bases from J, leaving 13 bases between. CDR1 SQVTM and CDR2 ANQGSEA come from the germline V gene. DNA for the CDR3: TGCAGCGTTGTCGGATGGGGGCCCTCCTACGAGCAGTACTTC. Protein: CSVVGWGPSYEQYF.

V is TRBV5-1 and J is TRBJ2-3; 12 bases are a match to TRBD2. This CDR3 comprises 19 residues. The V and J ends lost 1 base and 3 bases, in that order; junction bases with no gene match: 12. Looked up from germline, CDR1 is SGHRS and CDR2 is YFSETQ. The CDR3 DNA is TGCGCCAGCAGCTTGACCCTGGGGCTAGCGGGGGGGCCGACAGATACGCAGTATTTT. Translation gives CASSLTLGLAGGPTDTQYF.

V is TRBV28 and J is TRBJ1-2; 7 bases are shared with TRBD1. CDR1 and CDR2 from the germline V gene are MDHEN and SYDVKM. V gave up 1 base and J gave up 4 bases; unmatched junction bases: 9. The CDR3 contains 16 residues. Here the CDR3 DNA reads TGTGCCAGCAGTTTATCTACACAGGGGAACGCCTATGGCTACACCTTC. Translation gives CASSLSTQGNAYGYTF.

V gene TRBV18 combines with J gene TRBJ2-5; D is unclear. The ends were cut back, 0 bases at V and 5 bases at J, with 7 bases in the middle. Germline V lookup: CDR1 KGHSH, CDR2 LQKENI. There are 13 residues in the CDR3. The CDR3: CASSPPPRETQYF. In DNA, the CDR3 is TGTGCCAGCTCACCACCCCCCAGGGAGACCCAGTACTTC.

This clone was counted a single time. This CDR3 reads CASSAQGRNTEAFF. CDR3 DNA sequence: TGTGCCAGCAGCGCTCAGGGCAGGAACACTGAAGCTTTCTTT. The chain couples TRBV9 to TRBJ1-1, with D perhaps matching TRBD1 (5 bases). CDR3 length: 14 residues. Deletions cut 3 bases from V and 1 base from J, with 10 bases between. The germline V gene has CDR1 SGDLS and CDR2 YYNGEE.

This chain uses TRBV18 with TRBJ2-7, with TRBD1 identical over 10 bases. Germline lookup yields CDR1 KGHSH and CDR2 LQKENI. This CDR3 has 16 residues. Losses at the gene ends were 3 bases for V and 7 bases for J; bases not matched to a gene: 12. CDR3 sequence: CASSPHPDRGRGEQYF. The CDR3 DNA reads TGTGCCAGCTCACCTCATCCGGACAGGGGGAGGGGGGAGCAGTACTTC.

The chain recombines TRBV5-1 with TRBJ1-1; D gene uncertain. This CDR3 is built from 13 residues. V lost 4 bases to trimming and J lost 0 bases, with 7 bases between them. CDR1 is SGHRS and CDR2 is YFSETQ in the germline V gene. The CDR3 DNA follows: TGCGCCAGCAGCAACCACTTGAACACTGAAGCTTTCTTT. Translated, it gives CASSNHLNTEAFF.

The chain couples TRBV4-1 to TRBJ2-5; 9 nucleotides agree with TRBD1. CDR3 length: 19 residues. CDR1 and CDR2 from the germline V gene are MGHRA and YSYEKL. Trimming at V came to 1 base and at J to 5 bases, leaving 17 bases not matched to a gene. The CDR3: CASSQVSANRGPWIETQYF. CDR3 DNA: TGCGCCAGCAGCCAAGTCTCCGCTAACAGGGGGCCGTGGATCGAGACCCAGTACTTC.

J is TRBJ2-3 and V is TRBV30; possible D gene TRBD2, 6 bases. The V and J ends lost 5 bases and 0 bases respectively, with 12 bases between them. The CDR3 is 14 amino acids. CDR1 and CDR2 from the germline V gene are GTSNPN and SVGIG (reference sequence). CDR3: CAWEVSGSTDTQYF. The CDR3 DNA reads TGTGCCTGGGAAGTTAGCGGAAGCACAGATACGCAGTATTTT.

V is TRBV7-2 and J is TRBJ2-3; no clear D gene. Germline loops: CDR1 SGHTA, CDR2 FQGNSA. V lost 7 bases, J lost 5 bases, and 19 bases lay in between. This CDR3 spans 15 amino acids. As DNA, the CDR3 is TGTGCCAGCATCCCTCTGGTTCGGTTGATAGATACGCAGTATTTT. It yields the protein CASIPLVRLIDTQYF. The complete variable domain, with remaining parts taken from reference TRBV7-2 and TRBJ2-3, reads GAGVSQSPSNKVTEKGKDVELRCDPISGHTALYWYRQSLGQGLEFLIYFQGNSAPDKSGLPSDRFSAERTGGSVSTLTIQRTQQEDSAVYLCASIPLVRLIDTQYFGPGTRLTVL.

V and J are TRBV13 and TRBJ2-5; 8 bases are a match to TRBD2. V was clipped by 6 bases and J by 4 bases; unmatched bases: 4. The germline CDR1 and CDR2 sequences are PRHDT and FYEKMQ (reference sequence). The CDR3 has 13 residues. The CDR3 is CASRGLAGETQYF. CDR3 coding DNA: TGTGCCAGCAGAGGGCTAGCGGGAGAGACCCAGTACTTC.

The V call is TRBV7-8, the J call TRBJ2-7, with TRBD1 matching 9 bases. The CDR3 has 14 residues. Unmatched junction bases numbered 6, after V lost 6 bases and J lost 3 bases. Germline CDR1 and CDR2: SGHVS and FQNEAQ. This CDR3 is CASSLRQGGYEQYF. Here the CDR3 DNA reads TGTGCCAGCAGTCTTCGACAGGGGGGCTACGAGCAGTACTTC.

The chain employs TRBV4-3 and TRBJ2-2; 7 bases fit TRBD1. This CDR3 spans 18 amino acids. V was clipped by 1 base and J by 2 bases; unmatched bases: 10. Germline-derived CDR1 and CDR2 are LGHNA and YSLEER. The CDR3, as DNA: TGCGCCAGCAGCCAAGTTAAGCGCGACAGGGAAAACACCGGGGAGCTGTTTTTT. It specifies CASSQVKRDRENTGELFF.

This CDR3 is CASSLFLGGDYEQYF. The CDR3, as DNA: TGTGCCAGCAGTCTTTTTTTGGGGGGGGACTACGAGCAGTACTTC. V and J are TRBV27 and TRBJ2-7, with 7 bases aligning to TRBD2. J was trimmed by 3 bases and V by 5 bases; bases with no gene match: 10. This CDR3 spans 15 amino acids. Germline CDR1 and CDR2: MNHEY and SMNVEV (reference sequence).